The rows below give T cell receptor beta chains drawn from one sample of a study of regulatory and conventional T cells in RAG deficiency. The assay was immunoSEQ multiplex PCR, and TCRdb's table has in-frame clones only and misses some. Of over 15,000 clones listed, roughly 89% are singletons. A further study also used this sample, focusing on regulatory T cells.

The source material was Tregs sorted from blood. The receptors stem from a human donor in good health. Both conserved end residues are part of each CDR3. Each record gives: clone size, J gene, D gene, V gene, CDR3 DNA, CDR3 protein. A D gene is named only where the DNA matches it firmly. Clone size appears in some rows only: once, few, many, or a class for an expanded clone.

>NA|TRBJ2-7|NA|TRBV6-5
TGTGCCAGCAGGACAACAGGGTCTGGCGAGCAGTACTTC
CASRTTGSGEQYF
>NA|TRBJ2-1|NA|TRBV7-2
TGTGCCAGCAGCTTAGAGGAGGGGGAAACGAATGAGCAGTTCTTC
CASSLEEGETNEQFF
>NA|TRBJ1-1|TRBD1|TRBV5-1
TGCGCCAGCAGGTCGGCCGGGACAGGGCTACAAGCTTTCTTT
CASRSAGTGLQAFF
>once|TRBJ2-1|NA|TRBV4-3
TGCGCCAGCAGCCAAGCGACAGATCCCTCCTACAATGAGCAGTTCTTC
CASSQATDPSYNEQFF
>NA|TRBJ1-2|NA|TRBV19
TGTGCCAGTAGTATATCGTCCTATGGCTACACCTTC
CASSISSYGYTF
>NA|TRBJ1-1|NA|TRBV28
TGTGCCAGCAGTTCCCCCGGTCAAGGCACTGAAGCTTTCTTT
CASSSPGQGTEAFF
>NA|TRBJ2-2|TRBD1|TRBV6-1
TGTGCCAGCAGTACCCGACAGGGAATAAGGGAGCTGTTTTTT
CASSTRQGIRELFF
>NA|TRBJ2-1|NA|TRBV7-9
TGTGCCAGCAGCCCCCTCCTCGCGACCTACAATGAGCAGTTCTTC
CASSPLLATYNEQFF
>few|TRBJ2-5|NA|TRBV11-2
TGTGCCAGCAGCTCAGGAGGGGGGTGGCAAGAGACCCAGTACTTC
CASSSGGGWQETQYF
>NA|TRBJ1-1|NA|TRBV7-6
TGTGCCAGCAGCTTAGCTGATGCCACTGAAGCTTTCTTT
CASSLADATEAFF
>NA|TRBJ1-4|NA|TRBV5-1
TGCGCCAGCAGTCCAATTCACGCAACTAATGAAAAACTGTTTTTT
CASSPIHATNEKLFF
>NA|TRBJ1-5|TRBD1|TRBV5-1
TGTGCCAGCAGCAGGGGACAGGGCGGCAATCAGCCCCAGCATTTT
CASSRGQGGNQPQHF
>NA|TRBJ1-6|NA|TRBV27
TGTGCCAGCAGCCCGTCCCTGTGGGCCGGGACAAATCAATCACCCCTCCACTTT
CASSPSLWAGTNQSPLHF
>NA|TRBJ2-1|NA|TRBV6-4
TGTGCCAGCAGTGCTTGGCGCCCAAACAATGAGCAGTTCTTC
CASSAWRPNNEQFF
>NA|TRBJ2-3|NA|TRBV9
TGTGCCAGCAGCGTAGGTACCCTCGGCACAGATACGCAGTATTTT
CASSVGTLGTDTQYF
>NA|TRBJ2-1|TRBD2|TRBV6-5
TGTGCCAGCAGGACTAGCGGGACAAGCGAGCAGTTCTTC
CASRTSGTSEQFF
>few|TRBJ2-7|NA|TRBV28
TGTGCCAGCAAGCCGGGACACCCATCCTACGAGCAGTACTTC
CASKPGHPSYEQYF
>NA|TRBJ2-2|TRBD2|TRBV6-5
TGTGCCAGCAGTTACGCGAGCGGGATAGGAACCGGGGAGCTGTTTTTT
CASSYASGIGTGELFF
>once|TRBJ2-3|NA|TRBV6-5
TGTGCCAGCCAGCATGGGAGGGGGGCAGATACGCAGTATTTT
CASQHGRGADTQYF
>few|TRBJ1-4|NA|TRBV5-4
TGTGCCAGCAGCCCCCTCCGGGACACTCATGAAAAACTGTTTTTT
CASSPLRDTHEKLFF
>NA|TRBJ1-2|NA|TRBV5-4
TGTGCCAGCAGCTTGGGGCAACGGGGCTACACCTTC
CASSLGQRGYTF
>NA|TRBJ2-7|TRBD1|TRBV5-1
TGCGCCAGCAGCCCTGGACAGGGAATCCACGAGCAGTACTTC
CASSPGQGIHEQYF
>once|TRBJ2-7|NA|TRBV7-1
TGTGCCAGCAGCTTAGTTCCTACCGGGCGACGTGAGGAGCAGTACTTC
CASSLVPTGRREEQYF
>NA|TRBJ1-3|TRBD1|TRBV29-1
TGCAGCGTTCGGGGACAGGGAGGCGGAAACACCATATATTTT
CSVRGQGGGNTIYF
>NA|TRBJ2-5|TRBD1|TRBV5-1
TGCGCCAGCAGCTGGGACAGGGAAGAGACCCAGTACTTC
CASSWDREETQYF
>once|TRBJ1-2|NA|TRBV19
TGTGCCAGTAGTAATAGGGGAGGAGGTAACTATGGCTACACCTTC
CASSNRGGGNYGYTF
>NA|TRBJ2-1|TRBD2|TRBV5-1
TGCGCCAGCTCACGGGACAGTGTAGCGGGAGGGCCGTTCAATGAGCAGTTCTTC
CASSRDSVAGGPFNEQFF
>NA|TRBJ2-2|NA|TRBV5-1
TGCGCCAGCAGACCTGCGGCCGGGGAGCTGTTTTTT
CASRPAAGELFF
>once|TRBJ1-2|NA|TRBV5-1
TGCGCCAGCAGCTTGGAATTGCAGGGACGCTACACCTTC
CASSLELQGRYTF
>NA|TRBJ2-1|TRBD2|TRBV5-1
TGCGCCAGCACCCCATCCCCTAGCGGGGGGGGTGAGCAGTTCTTC
CASTPSPSGGGEQFF
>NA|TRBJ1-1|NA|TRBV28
TGTGCCAGCAGTTTAGAGGGGCCGGGGGGCAGGAACACTGAAGCTTTCTTT
CASSLEGPGGRNTEAFF
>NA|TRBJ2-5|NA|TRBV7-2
TGTGCCAGCAGCTTAGGGATGAGTCCGGGGCAAGAGACCCAGTACTTC
CASSLGMSPGQETQYF
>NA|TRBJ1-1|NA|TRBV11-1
TGCGCCAGCAGCTTTATCCATATCGGGGTGACTGAAGCTTTCTTT
CASSFIHIGVTEAFF
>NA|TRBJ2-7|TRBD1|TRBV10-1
TGCGCCAGCAGTGCTGGACAGGCGGCGACTTACGAGCAGTACTTC
CASSAGQAATYEQYF
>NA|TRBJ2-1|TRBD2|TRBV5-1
TGCGCCAGCAGCTTTCTAGCGGGGAGTGATGAGCAGTTCTTC
CASSFLAGSDEQFF
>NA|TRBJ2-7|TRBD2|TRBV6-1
TGTGCCAGCAGTGGACTAGCGGGAGGAACCTCGGGCCACGAGCAGTACTTC
CASSGLAGGTSGHEQYF
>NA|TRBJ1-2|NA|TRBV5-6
TGTGCCACCAATACAGCCGGGACGGTCTATGGCTACACCTTC
CATNTAGTVYGYTF
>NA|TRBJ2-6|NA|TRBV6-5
TGTGCCAGCAGTTACTCCCCTGGGCCCAACGTCCTGACTTTC
CASSYSPGPNVLTF
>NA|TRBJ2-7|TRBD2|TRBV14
TGTGCCAGCAGCCACAATCCCGGGACTAGCTCCCTCGAGCAGTACTTC
CASSHNPGTSSLEQYF
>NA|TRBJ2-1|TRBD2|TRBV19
TGTGCCAGTAGTATTTTCGCGGGAGGGGCCTACAATGAGCAGTTCTTC
CASSIFAGGAYNEQFF
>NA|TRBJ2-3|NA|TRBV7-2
TGTGCCAGCAGCCTGATCCGTGGCACAGATACGCAGTATTTT
CASSLIRGTDTQYF
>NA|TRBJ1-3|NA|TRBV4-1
TGCGCCAGCGGGGGACTGCCGCACTCTGGAAACACCATATATTTT
CASGGLPHSGNTIYF
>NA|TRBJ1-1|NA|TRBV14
TGTGCCAGCAGCCCTGAGATATACCCGGGAACTAGGGCTTTCTTT
CASSPEIYPGTRAFF
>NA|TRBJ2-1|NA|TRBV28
TGTGCCAGCAGCCCGGGAGAGAGCTCCTGCAATGAGCAGTTCTTC
CASSPGESSCNEQFF
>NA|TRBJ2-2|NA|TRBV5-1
TGCGCCAGCAGGTCCCCAGGTACCGGCGGGGAGCTGTTTTTT
CASRSPGTGGELFF
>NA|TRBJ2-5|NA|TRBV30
TGTGCCTGGAGTAAGGTAGCTGGATTGAAGACCCAGTACTTC
CAWSKVAGLKTQYF
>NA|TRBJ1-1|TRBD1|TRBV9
TGTGCCAGCAGCGTAGTGGGACAGGGATTGACTGAAGCTTTCTTT
CASSVVGQGLTEAFF
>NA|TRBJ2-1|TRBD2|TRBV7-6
TGTGCCAGCAGCCGACTAGCGGGAGATTACAATGAGCAGTTCTTC
CASSRLAGDYNEQFF
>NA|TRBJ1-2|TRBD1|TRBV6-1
TGTGCCAGCAGTTCTGGGACAGGGCGTTTTTATGGCTACACCTTC
CASSSGTGRFYGYTF
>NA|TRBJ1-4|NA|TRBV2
TGTGCCAGCAGTGATACTGGGGCTAATGAAAAACTGTTTTTT
CASSDTGANEKLFF
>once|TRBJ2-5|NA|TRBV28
TGTGCCAGCAGTTTATGGGGGAGTCAAGAGACCCAGTACTTC
CASSLWGSQETQYF
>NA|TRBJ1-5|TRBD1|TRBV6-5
TGTGCCAGCAGTTTTAAAGGACAGGGAGGCCAGCCCCAGCATTTT
CASSFKGQGGQPQHF
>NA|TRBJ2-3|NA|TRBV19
TGTGCCAGTAGTCTGACAAGGGGCACAGATACGCAGTATTTT
CASSLTRGTDTQYF
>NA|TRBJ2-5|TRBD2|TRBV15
TGTGCCACCAGCAAGGTAGCGGGGGGGCTAGGGACCCAGTACTTC
CATSKVAGGLGTQYF